These 25 T cell receptor beta chains were all obtained from the same sample, sequenced in a study of shared clonotypes between healthy human individuals. Naivety among CD8 cells was defined by CD45RO negativity and positive CCR7 selection, thereby excluding terminally differentiated effector memory CD45RA+ cells. Sequencing used immunoSEQ multiplex PCR; TCRdb keeps in-frame clones, though not all of them. The top ten clones hold approximately 0.11% of a sample with under 700,000 clones, approximately 96% of them seen once. The specimen was naive CD8+ T cells sorted from blood. These receptor sequences come from a woman aged 25 to 39 in good health.

This clone was counted a few times. The chain couples TRBV6-4 to TRBJ1-1; 12 nucleotides match TRBD1. CDR3 length: 16 residues. With 2 bases clipped from V and 3 bases from J, the junction kept 4 bases outside the gene matches. The germline gives CDR1 MRHNA, CDR2 SNTAGT. CDR3 nucleotide sequence: TGTGCCAGCAGTGACCGGGACAGGGGGCTCTACACTGAAGCTTTCTTT. Translation: CASSDRDRGLYTEAFF.

The rearrangement uses TRBV6-5 and TRBJ1-4; no definite D call. V dropped 4 bases and J dropped 7 bases, with 7 bases sitting between them. CDR1 and CDR2 (germline): MNHEY, SVGAGI. The CDR3 runs 12 residues. The CDR3 loop is CASSSSTEKLFF. CDR3 DNA sequence: TGTGCCAGCAGTTCCTCTACTGAAAAACTGTTTTTT.

V usage is TRBV6-6 and J usage is TRBJ2-1, with D possibly being TRBD2 (6 bases). The CDR3 is made up of 15 amino acids. Germline CDR1 is MNHNY and CDR2 is SVGAGI (reference sequence). V was cut by 6 bases and J by 0 bases, with 12 bases left in between. The CDR3 sequence: CASSDREPSYNEQFF. Written as DNA, the CDR3 is TGTGCCAGCAGCGATCGGGAGCCCTCCTACAATGAGCAGTTCTTC.

The sample holds one count of this clone. The chain uses TRBV9 and TRBJ2-3, with 8 bases that match TRBD1. This CDR3 spans 17 amino acids. Per the germline V gene, CDR1 is SGDLS and CDR2 is YYNGEE. J lost 0 bases, V lost 2 bases, and 8 bases had no gene match. The chain's CDR3 is CASSVVPGQASTDTQYF. In nucleotides, the CDR3 is TGTGCCAGCAGCGTGGTCCCGGGACAGGCTAGCACAGATACGCAGTATTTT.

The chain links TRBV4-2 to TRBJ1-4, with D hard to call. The germline V gene has CDR1 LGHNA and CDR2 YNFKEQ. The CDR3 is 16 residues long. Trimming shortened V by 0 bases and J by 8 bases, and 16 bases separated the two germline ends. The CDR3 sequence is CASSQDGSRPGEKLFF. The DNA for the CDR3 is TGTGCCAGCAGCCAAGATGGGAGCAGGCCCGGGGAAAAACTGTTTTTT.

This chain uses TRBV6-5 with TRBJ1-1, with a weak D call TRBD1 (6 bases). The CDR3 has 13 residues. Germline CDR1 MNHEY, CDR2 SVGAGI. Trimming shortened V by 6 bases and J by 4 bases, and 12 bases separated the two germline ends. CDR3 region: CASSDTGLTEAFF. The CDR3 DNA reads TGTGCCAGCAGCGATACAGGGCTCACTGAAGCTTTCTTT.

V and J are TRBV9 and TRBJ2-3; 8 nucleotides match TRBD2. This CDR3 has 14 amino acids. CDR1 is SGDLS, CDR2 YYNGEE, per germline. With 4 bases clipped from V and 4 bases from J, the junction kept 5 bases outside the gene matches. CDR3 DNA: TGTGCCAGCAGCCCCCGGGAGGGATCAGATACGCAGTATTTT. Protein: CASSPREGSDTQYF.

V usage is TRBV7-8 and J usage is TRBJ1-5; 7 nucleotides line up with TRBD1. The germline V gene has CDR1 SGHVS and CDR2 FQNEAQ. Losses at the gene ends were 3 bases for V and 5 bases for J; bases not matched to a gene: 10. This CDR3 has 16 amino acids. The CDR3 is CASSFGVQGVYQPQHF. The CDR3 DNA reads TGTGCCAGCAGCTTCGGAGTGCAGGGGGTGTATCAGCCCCAGCATTTT.

This rearrangement joins TRBV4-1 to TRBJ2-5; D is uncertain. Trimming pared 1 base from V and 3 bases from J, leaving 6 bases between. This CDR3 has 13 amino acids. Germline assignment: CDR1 MGHRA and CDR2 YSYEKL. This chain's CDR3 is CASSQAAKETQYF. For the CDR3, the DNA is TGCGCCAGCAGCCAAGCCGCTAAAGAGACCCAGTACTTC.

The chain joins TRBV7-9 to TRBJ2-3, with no clear D. The CDR3 is 15 amino acids. Germline V gives CDR1 SEHNR, CDR2 FQNEAQ (reference sequence). The germline V and J ends were trimmed by 4 bases and 4 bases, with 15 bases remaining between them. The CDR3 coding sequence is TGTGCCAGCAGCTCAAATACCGGGCCCCCAGATACGCAGTATTTT. This sequence encodes CASSSNTGPPDTQYF.

The rearrangement joins TRBV2 to TRBJ1-5, with D possibly TRBD1 on 5 matching bases. The CDR3 runs to 15 residues. V lost 1 base and J 0 bases, leaving 7 bases between the germline ends. Germline lookup yields CDR1 SNHLY and CDR2 FYNNEI. The CDR3 sequence: CASSEGGRSNQPQHF. The CDR3 DNA reads as TGTGCCAGCAGTGAAGGGGGCCGTAGCAATCAGCCCCAGCATTTT.

V gene TRBV5-1 combines with J gene TRBJ2-7; 7 bases are a match to TRBD1. There are 13 residues in the CDR3. V shed 3 bases, J shed 4 bases, and the junction held 4 bases outside the gene matches. The germline gives CDR1 SGHRS, CDR2 YFSETQ. The CDR3 loop reads CASSSGTEYEQYF. The DNA for the CDR3 is TGCGCCAGCAGCTCCGGGACAGAATACGAGCAGTACTTC. Based on the CDR3 plus reference TRBV5-1 and TRBJ2-7, the full variable domain is KAGVTQTPRYLIKTRGQQVTLSCSPISGHRSVSWYQQTPGQGLQFLFEYFSETQRNKGNFPGRFSGRQFSNSRSEMNVSTLELGDSALYLCASSSGTEYEQYFGPGTRLTVT.

The chain couples TRBV6-4 to TRBJ1-1, with 7 bases lining up with TRBD1. Germline V gene sequence: CDR1 MRHNA, CDR2 SNTAGT. After removal of 2 bases from V and 1 base from J, the junction contained 4 bases not matched to a gene. This CDR3 has 15 residues. CDR3: CASSDRGHENTEAFF. In DNA, the CDR3 is TGTGCCAGCAGTGACAGGGGGCATGAGAACACTGAAGCTTTCTTT.

The V and J genes are TRBV7-9 and TRBJ2-3, with a tentative D call TRBD1 (5 bases). In germline, CDR1 is SEHNR, CDR2 FQNEAQ (reference sequence). This CDR3 has 13 amino acids. Between the trimmed V and J ends, which lost 8 bases and 3 bases, there was a span of 12 bases. CDR3 sequence (DNA): TGTGCCAGCGAAGGGCAGGGAACAGATACGCAGTATTTT. The encoded protein is CASEGQGTDTQYF. The full variable domain, completed using reference TRBV7-9 and TRBJ2-3, is DTGVSQNPRHKITKRGQNVTFRCDPISEHNRLYWYRQTLGQGPEFLTYFQNEAQLEKSRLLSDRFSAERPKGSFSTLEIQRTEQGDSAMYLCASEGQGTDTQYFGPGTRLTVL.

This clone was counted only a few times. The chain is built from TRBV5-6 and TRBJ2-7, with a possible D match to TRBD2 (7 bases). Per germline, CDR1 SGHDT and CDR2 YYEEEE. V shed 6 bases and J shed 6 bases, with 22 bases lying between them. The CDR3 extends over 15 amino acids. The CDR3 loop reads CASNPSPGGRSEQYF. The CDR3 coding sequence is TGTGCCAGCAACCCATCACCCGGGGGGCGCTCCGAGCAGTACTTC.

The V gene is TRBV28, the J gene TRBJ2-7; 8 bases line up with TRBD1. CDR3 length equals 12 residues. CDR1 is MDHEN, CDR2 SYDVKM, per germline. V was clipped by 6 bases and J by 6 bases; unmatched bases: 4. CDR3 nucleotide sequence: TGTGCCAGCAGGGGACAGGAACCCGAGCAGTACTTC. This encodes CASRGQEPEQYF.

The V gene is TRBV5-4, the J gene TRBJ2-7; D might be TRBD2 (5 bases). The CDR3 runs to 13 residues. Looked up from germline, CDR1 is SGHNT and CDR2 is YYREEE (reference sequence). V lost 4 bases and J 8 bases, leaving 16 bases between the germline ends. The CDR3 here is CASSPEAVEQQYF. The CDR3 nucleotides read TGTGCCAGCAGCCCGGAGGCCGTAGAACAGCAGTACTTC. The full variable domain, rest sourced from reference TRBV5-4 and TRBJ2-7, is ETGVTQSPTHLIKTRGQQVTLRCSSQSGHNTVSWYQQALGQGPQFIFQYYREEENGRGNFPPRFSGLQFPNYSSELNVNALELDDSALYLCASSPEAVEQQYFGPGTRLTVT.

The V gene is TRBV7-6, the J gene TRBJ2-1; the D gene is possibly TRBD2 (6 bases). Germline CDR1 and CDR2: SGHVS and FNYEAQ. CDR3 length equals 16 residues. V was pared by 2 bases and J by 8 bases, with 19 bases between. This CDR3 reads CASSLFGRDGLDEQFF. Here the CDR3 DNA reads TGTGCCAGCAGCTTATTTGGGCGGGACGGTTTGGATGAGCAGTTCTTC.

This clone occurred a few times. The same CDR3 is also encoded by other DNA sequences in this sample. The CDR3 coding sequence is TGTGCCAGCAGCGTAGAGGATGGGAATCAGCCCCAGCATTTT. Translated: CASSVEDGNQPQHF. The V and J genes are TRBV9 and TRBJ1-5; D call uncertain. V gave up 0 bases and J gave up 4 bases, with 8 bases separating them. The length of the CDR3 is 14 residues. Germline CDR1 reads SGDLS; CDR2 reads YYNGEE.

V is TRBV4-1 and J is TRBJ2-5; TRBD2 matches 11 bases. Germline values: CDR1 MGHRA, CDR2 YSYEKL. V shed 5 bases and J 3 bases; nucleotides not matched to a gene: 2. The CDR3 has 14 amino acids. The CDR3 sequence is CASSGTSGEETQYF. CDR3 in DNA: TGCGCCAGCAGCGGGACTAGCGGTGAAGAGACCCAGTACTTC.

Note on this clone: This same CDR3 is encoded by further DNA sequences in the sample. The DNA of the CDR3 is TGTGCCAGCAGCTTAGGAGACTACGAGCAGTACTTC. Its protein is CASSLGDYEQYF. The chain couples TRBV7-6 to TRBJ2-7, with unresolved D. With 1 base removed from V and 3 bases from J, the gap between germline ends came to 4 bases. The CDR3 loop spans 12 amino acids. Germline-derived CDR1 and CDR2 are SGHVS and FNYEAQ.

This chain connects TRBV2 to TRBJ2-3; D tentatively reads TRBD1 or TRBD2 (5 bases each). The germline CDR1 and CDR2 sequences are SNHLY and FYNNEI. The V end was cut by 10 bases, the J end by 6 bases, with 23 bases between. CDR3 length: 15 amino acids. The CDR3 spells CATIERGGKGDTQYF. The CDR3 DNA follows: TGTGCCACCATCGAACGAGGAGGAAAGGGGGATACGCAGTATTTT.

The genes are TRBV13 and TRBJ2-7, with 7 bases identical to TRBD1. Germline CDR1 PRHDT, CDR2 FYEKMQ (reference sequence). The CDR3 sequence is 13 residues long. V trimming: 5 bases; J trimming: 7 bases; junction bases outside the gene matches: 8. CDR3 sequence reads: CASSIDRVWEQYF. The DNA of the CDR3 is TGTGCCAGCAGCATAGACAGGGTCTGGGAGCAGTACTTC.

The chain recombines TRBV7-9 with TRBJ1-1, with D hard to call. Germline V CDR1 and CDR2: SEHNR, FQNEAQ (reference sequence). CDR3 length: 15 amino acids. The germline V and J ends were trimmed by 3 bases and 2 bases, with 13 bases remaining between them. The CDR3 DNA reads as TGTGCCAGCAGCTTCCACCTACCCTTAAACACTGAAGCTTTCTTT. This codes for CASSFHLPLNTEAFF.

The chain carries TRBV10-1 and TRBJ2-2; 7 nucleotides line up with TRBD2. The germline V gene encodes CDR1 WNHNN and CDR2 SYGVQD (reference sequence). The CDR3 spans 16 residues. V lost 0 bases, J lost 5 bases, and 6 bases stayed unmatched. The CDR3 here is CASSESWEGGTGELFF. Written as DNA, the CDR3 is TGCGCCAGCAGTGAGTCTTGGGAGGGAGGGACCGGGGAGCTGTTTTTT.